The 6 T cell receptor beta chains below come from one sample, sequenced in a study of OX40 agonist ivuxolimab in advanced cancers. Sequencing was performed with immunoSEQ multiplex PCR; in TCRdb, only in-frame clones are kept and a portion is missing. This table has 100,000 to 120,000 clones, less than 95% appearing once. The material sequenced was CD4+ or CD8+ T cells sorted from blood, taken in a trial of the OX40 agonist ivuxolimab. The receptor source for this set is an adult with an advanced solid tumor such as melanoma, head and neck, liver or kidney cancer.

This rearrangement joins TRBV5-1 to TRBJ1-1; 9 nucleotides align to TRBD1. There are 14 residues in the CDR3. The V gene end was trimmed by 4 bases and the J gene end by 1 base; junction bases not matched to a gene: 2. Germline V gene data show CDR1 as SGHRS and CDR2 as YFSETQ. The CDR3 DNA reads TGCGCCAGCAGCGGACAGGGGACGAACACTGAAGCTTTCTTT. It specifies CASSGQGTNTEAFF. Variable domain in full (rest from reference TRBV5-1 and TRBJ1-1): KAGVTQTPRYLIKTRGQQVTLSCSPISGHRSVSWYQQTPGQGLQFLFEYFSETQRNKGNFPGRFSGRQFSNSRSEMNVSTLELGDSALYLCASSGQGTNTEAFFGQGTRLTVV.

The gene calls are TRBV29-1 and TRBJ2-2; D is perhaps TRBD1 or TRBD2 (5 bases each). Trimming took 3 bases from V and 4 from J, leaving 12 bases between them. CDR1 is SQVTM, CDR2 ANQGSEA, per germline. The CDR3 runs 14 residues. The CDR3 DNA sequence: TGCAGCGTTGATTCCGGGGCGAGCACCGGGGAGCTGTTTTTT. Its translation: CSVDSGASTGELFF.

This chain connects TRBV6-5 to TRBJ1-5; TRBD1 agrees at 8 bases. The CDR3 covers 14 residues. Looked up from germline, CDR1 is MNHEY and CDR2 is SVGAGI. Trimming at V came to 6 bases and at J to 4 bases, leaving 5 bases not matched to a gene. DNA of the CDR3: TGTGCCAGCAGCCCGGGACAGGTAAATCAGCCCCAGCATTTT. As protein: CASSPGQVNQPQHF.

The V call is TRBV30, the J call TRBJ2-1; D not certain. In germline, CDR1 is GTSNPN, CDR2 SVGIG (reference sequence). The CDR3 is 12 amino acids. V was shortened by 2 bases and J by 7 bases, with 9 bases between the two germline ends. The DNA for the CDR3 is TGTGCCTGGAGTAAGGGTGTGAATGAGCAGTTCTTC. This encodes CAWSKGVNEQFF.

The CDR3 region is CSASRGISGNTIYF. The CDR3 coding sequence is TGCAGCGCGTCAAGGGGGATCTCTGGAAACACCATATATTTT. The rearrangement uses TRBV29-1 and TRBJ1-3; TRBD1 might be the D (6 bases). V dropped 7 bases and J dropped 0 bases, with 13 bases sitting between them. CDR1 SQVTM and CDR2 ANQGSEA come from the germline V gene. The CDR3 has 14 residues.

The gene calls are TRBV4-1 and TRBJ2-7, with 7 bases identical to TRBD2. Germline values: CDR1 MGHRA, CDR2 YSYEKL. V shed 3 bases and J 5 bases; nucleotides not matched to a gene: 10. The CDR3 runs 15 residues. The CDR3 nucleotides are TGCGCCAGCAGCCACCGTAAGCGGGAACTTCACGAGCAGTACTTC. Amino acid sequence: CASSHRKRELHEQYF.